This T cell receptor (beta chain) was obtained from a study of PD-1 blockade in classical Hodgkin lymphoma. Overall study findings and caveats: Factors driving the repertoire differences, possibly disease activity or prior therapy, remain undefined.

Profiling relied on immunoSEQ multiplex PCR, and the TCRdb table lists in-frame clones only, not all of them. There are 70,000 or so clones in the sample; about 93% occur only once, and about 2.6% lies in the top ten. Time point described: newly diagnosed, previously untreated cHL patient sample. Trimming cost V 4 bases and J 3 bases; bases outside gene matches: 6. The germline CDR1 and CDR2 sequences are SGHRS and YFSETQ. The CDR3 consists of 14 residues. About this clone: Its antigen is undetermined.

The chain joins TRBV5-1 to TRBJ2-7, with 8 bases matching TRBD1. Sequencing used peripheral blood mononuclear cells (PBMCs). The TCR was taken from a human donor with classical Hodgkin lymphoma. The CDR3 DNA reads TGCGCCAGCAGCCCGTCCGGGACAGGCTACGAGCAGTACTTC. Protein sequence: CASSPSGTGYEQYF.